This T cell receptor (beta chain) was sequenced in a study of blood T cell repertoires in COVID-19. On the study more broadly: Material from acute and convalescent COVID-19 was sourced from the United States, Italy and Spain. The analysed material was cDNA or gDNA that came from T cells, B-cell-depleted T cells, or PBMCs.

Per the original methods: Amplification of reference gene primers provided the estimated nucleated cell counts. Generated by immunoSEQ multiplex PCR, the TCRdb table keeps only in-frame clones and is missing some. The V and J calls and clone size come from that table; D and trimming were worked out from the DNA. The data contain roughly 78,000 clones, 86% of them singletons. The CDR3 runs to 13 residues. Germline assignment: CDR1 SGHTA and CDR2 FQGNSA. The V and J ends lost 6 bases and 5 bases, in that order; junction bases with no gene match: 4. What was sequenced was peripheral blood. This sequence joins TRBV7-2 and TRBJ1-1; 9 nucleotides match TRBD1. The sequence was obtained from an older woman with acute or convalescent COVID-19. The CDR3 sequence: CASSKQGATEAFF. The DNA of the CDR3 is TGTGCCAGCAGTAAACAGGGGGCAACTGAAGCTTTCTTT.